The 9 T cell receptor beta chains below all came from one sample that was sequenced in a study of regulatory T cells in long-lasting Graves disease. The time point here: newly diagnosed GD, antithyroid drugs for less than 3 months. PBMCs provided the RNA from which the TCR library was made. For TCR beta, libraries came from iRepertoire HTBI primers and Arm-PCR of CDR3 regions. One entry per CDR3 protein, called by TCRdb with MiXCR from the multiplex PCR reads. The sample shows 350,000 to 500,000 distinct CDR3 sequences, 14% of them seen only once. These data were also reused for a study on T cells in Graves' hyperthyroidism and ophthalmopathy.

The source was peripheral blood mononuclear cells (PBMCs), collected at new diagnosis, from a patient treated with antithyroid drugs. The receptors were gathered from a woman aged 50 to 65 with Graves disease.

This clonotype was seen at least ten times. This chain links TRBV7-9 with TRBJ2-1; 16 bases map to TRBD2. There are 21 residues in the CDR3. Germline V gives CDR1 SEHNR, CDR2 FQNEAQ (reference sequence). V dropped 5 bases and J dropped 8; count of bases not matched to a gene: 21. CDR3 protein: CASSKLIGTGTSGRAWDEQFF. CDR3 in DNA: TGTGCCAGCAGCAAACTAATCGGGACAGGGACTAGCGGGAGGGCCTGGGATGAGCAGTTCTTC.

The gene calls are TRBV4-1 and TRBJ2-5; D is perhaps TRBD1 (7 bases). CDR3 size: 18 residues. From germline, CDR1 is MGHRA and CDR2 YSYEKL. Trimming took 6 bases from V and 0 from J, leaving 23 bases between them. The CDR3 DNA reads as TGCGCCAGCAGGCCGGGCCGCTTCAGGGGGGATTACCAAGAGACCCAGTACTTC. Translating gives CASRPGRFRGDYQETQYF.

The chain links TRBV19 to TRBJ2-5, with TRBD1 identical over 7 bases. V gave up 6 bases and J gave up 1 base; unmatched junction bases: 5. Germline V gives CDR1 LNHDA, CDR2 SQIVND (reference sequence). CDR3 length: 14 amino acids. The CDR3 DNA follows: TGTGCCAGTAGGGGCAGGGGGATCCAAGAGACCCAGTACTTC. It yields the protein CASRGRGIQETQYF.

This clonotype was counted many times. This chain uses TRBV27 with TRBJ2-1; a possible D gene is TRBD2 (6 bases). Germline V CDR1 and CDR2: MNHEY, SMNVEV (reference sequence). This CDR3 is 15 amino acids long. Trimming took off 6 bases at V and 5 bases at J, with 17 bases between the two ends. This CDR3 reads CASRELAQINNEQFF. The CDR3 bases are TGTGCCAGCAGGGAACTAGCCCAAATCAACAATGAGCAGTTCTTC.

This clonotype has more than one count but fewer than ten. The V and J genes are TRBV3-1 and TRBJ1-6, with a weak D call TRBD1 (6 bases). CDR3 length: 14 amino acids. Trimming shortened V by 6 bases and J by 7 bases, and 13 bases separated the two germline ends. Germline-derived CDR1 and CDR2 are LGHDT and YNNKEL (reference sequence). The CDR3 DNA follows: TGTGCCAGCAGTGATCCGGGACACAATTCACCCCTCCACTTT. This gives the protein CASSDPGHNSPLHF. The whole variable domain, remainder taken from reference TRBV3-1 and TRBJ1-6, is DTAVSQTPKYLVTQMGNDKSIKCEQNLGHDTMYWYKQDSKKFLKIMFSYNNKELIINETVPNRFSPKSPDKAHLNLHINSLELGDSAVYFCASSDPGHNSPLHFGNGTRLTVT.

This clonotype was seen many times. The J gene is TRBJ2-3, the V gene TRBV11-2; 12 positions agree with TRBD2. This CDR3 is built from 16 residues. Germline V CDR1 and CDR2: SGHAT, FQNNGV. J gave up 6 bases and V 5 bases, and 9 bases lay outside the gene matches. CDR3 DNA: TGTGCCAGCAGCCAATCTACTAGCGGGAGGACGGATACGCAGTATTTT. Encoded protein: CASSQSTSGRTDTQYF.

This clonotype was seen ten or more times. V usage is TRBV12-3 or TRBV12-4 and J usage is TRBJ2-2; TRBD2 agrees at 7 bases. Losses at the gene ends were 3 bases for V and 2 bases for J; bases not matched to a gene: 9. CDR3 size: 17 residues. CDR3 protein: CASSLWSGGLNTGELFF. CDR3 nucleotide sequence: TGTGCCAGCAGTTTGTGGTCGGGAGGACTTAACACCGGGGAGCTGTTTTTT.

This chain uses TRBV28 with TRBJ2-1; possibly TRBD1 or TRBD2 for D (5 bases each). With 5 bases removed from V and 8 bases from J, the gap between germline ends came to 25 bases. Germline V lookup: CDR1 MDHEN, CDR2 SYDVKM. This CDR3 is built from 17 residues. The CDR3, as DNA: TGTGCCAGCAGTACACAAGGGGCAGAGGGGATTTGGGATGAGCAGTTCTTC. Translated, it gives CASSTQGAEGIWDEQFF.

The CDR3 spells CASSLSSGSGDTQYF. CDR3 nucleotide sequence: TGTGCCAGCAGTTTATCGAGCGGGAGTGGAGATACGCAGTATTTT. The chain links TRBV28 to TRBJ2-3, with 8 bases aligning to TRBD2. After removal of 1 base from V and 5 bases from J, the junction contained 5 bases not matched to a gene. Germline V gene lookup returns CDR1 MDHEN and CDR2 SYDVKM. The CDR3 contains 15 residues.